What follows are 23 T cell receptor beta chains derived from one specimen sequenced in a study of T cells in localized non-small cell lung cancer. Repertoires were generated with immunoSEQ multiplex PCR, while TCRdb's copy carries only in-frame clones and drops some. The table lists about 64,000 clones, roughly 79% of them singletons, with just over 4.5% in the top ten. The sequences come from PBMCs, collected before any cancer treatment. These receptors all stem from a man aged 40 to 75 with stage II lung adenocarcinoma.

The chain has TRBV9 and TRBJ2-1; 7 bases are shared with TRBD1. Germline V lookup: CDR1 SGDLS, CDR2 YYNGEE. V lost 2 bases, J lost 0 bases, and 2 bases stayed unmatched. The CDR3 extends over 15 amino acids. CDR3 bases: TGTGCCAGCAGCGTCGACAGGGCCTCCTACAATGAGCAGTTCTTC. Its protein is CASSVDRASYNEQFF.

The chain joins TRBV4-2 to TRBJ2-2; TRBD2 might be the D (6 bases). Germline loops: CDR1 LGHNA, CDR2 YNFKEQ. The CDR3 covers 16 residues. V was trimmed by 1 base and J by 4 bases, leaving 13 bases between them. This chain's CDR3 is CASSQVSGVFTGELFF. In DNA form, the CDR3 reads TGTGCCAGCAGCCAAGTATCGGGAGTCTTCACCGGGGAGCTGTTTTTT.

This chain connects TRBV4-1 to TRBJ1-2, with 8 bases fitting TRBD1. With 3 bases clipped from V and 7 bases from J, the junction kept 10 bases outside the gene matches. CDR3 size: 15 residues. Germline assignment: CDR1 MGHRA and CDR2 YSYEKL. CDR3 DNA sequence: TGCGCCAGCAGCCAGAGTGGACAGGGTATGGGTGGCTACACCTTC. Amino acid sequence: CASSQSGQGMGGYTF.

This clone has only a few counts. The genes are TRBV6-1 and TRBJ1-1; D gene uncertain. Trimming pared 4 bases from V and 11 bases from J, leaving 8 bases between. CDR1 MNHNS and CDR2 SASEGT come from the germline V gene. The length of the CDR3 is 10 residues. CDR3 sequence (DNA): TGTGCCAGCAGTGGGGTTGGGGCTTTCTTT. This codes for CASSGVGAFF.

The CDR3 sequence is CASSIVFPSDGYTF. The CDR3 nucleotides are TGTGCCAGTAGTATAGTATTCCCTTCAGATGGCTACACCTTC. J is TRBJ1-2 and V is TRBV19; D unclear. The CDR3 contains 14 residues. Per the germline V gene, CDR1 is LNHDA and CDR2 is SQIVND (reference sequence). The ends were cut back, 1 base at V and 6 bases at J, with 12 bases in the middle.

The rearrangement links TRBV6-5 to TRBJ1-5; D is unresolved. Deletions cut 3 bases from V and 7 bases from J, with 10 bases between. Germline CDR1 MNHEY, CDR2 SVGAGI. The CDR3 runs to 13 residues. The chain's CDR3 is CASSYTLKQPQHF. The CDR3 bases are TGTGCCAGCAGTTATACGTTGAAACAGCCCCAGCATTTT.

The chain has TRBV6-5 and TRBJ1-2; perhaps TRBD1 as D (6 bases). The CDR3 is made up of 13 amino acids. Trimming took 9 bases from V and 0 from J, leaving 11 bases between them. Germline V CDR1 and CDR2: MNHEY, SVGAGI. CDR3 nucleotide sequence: TGTGCCAGTTATAGGGGGTCTAACTATGGCTACACCTTC. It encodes CASYRGSNYGYTF.

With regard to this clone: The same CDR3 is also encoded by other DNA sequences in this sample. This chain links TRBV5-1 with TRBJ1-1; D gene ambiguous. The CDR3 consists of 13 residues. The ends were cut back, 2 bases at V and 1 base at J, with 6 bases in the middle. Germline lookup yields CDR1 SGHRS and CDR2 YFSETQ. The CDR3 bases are TGCGCCAGCAGCTTCCCTGGGAACACTGAAGCTTTCTTT. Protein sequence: CASSFPGNTEAFF. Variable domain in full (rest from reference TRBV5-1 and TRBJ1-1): KAGVTQTPRYLIKTRGQQVTLSCSPISGHRSVSWYQQTPGQGLQFLFEYFSETQRNKGNFPGRFSGRQFSNSRSEMNVSTLELGDSALYLCASSFPGNTEAFFGQGTRLTVV.

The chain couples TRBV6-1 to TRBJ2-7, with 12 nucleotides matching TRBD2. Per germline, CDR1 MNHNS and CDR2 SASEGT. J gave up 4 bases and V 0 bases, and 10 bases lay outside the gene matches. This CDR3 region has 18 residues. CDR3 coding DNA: TGTGCCAGCAGTGAAGCCCTCATGACTAGCGGGAGATCGTACGAGCAGTACTTC. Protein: CASSEALMTSGRSYEQYF.

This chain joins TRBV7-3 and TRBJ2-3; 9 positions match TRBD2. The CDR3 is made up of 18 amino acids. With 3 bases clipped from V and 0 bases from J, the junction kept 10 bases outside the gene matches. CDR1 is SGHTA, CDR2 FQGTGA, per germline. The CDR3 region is CASSFNSPTSGSTDTQYF. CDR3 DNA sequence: TGTGCCAGCAGCTTTAATTCCCCGACTAGCGGTAGCACAGATACGCAGTATTTT. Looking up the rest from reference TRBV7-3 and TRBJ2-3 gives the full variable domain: GAGVSQTPSNKVTEKGKYVELRCDPISGHTALYWYRQSLGQGPEFLIYFQGTGAADDSGLPNDRFFAVRPEGSVSTLKIQRTERGDSAVYLCASSFNSPTSGSTDTQYFGPGTRLTVL.

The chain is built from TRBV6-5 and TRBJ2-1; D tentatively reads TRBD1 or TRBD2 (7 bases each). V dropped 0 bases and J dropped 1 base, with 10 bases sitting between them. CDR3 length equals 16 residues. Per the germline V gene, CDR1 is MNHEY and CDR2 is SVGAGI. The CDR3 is CASSYSRGGSYNEQFF. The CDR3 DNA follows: TGTGCCAGCAGTTACTCCAGGGGGGGTTCCTACAATGAGCAGTTCTTC.

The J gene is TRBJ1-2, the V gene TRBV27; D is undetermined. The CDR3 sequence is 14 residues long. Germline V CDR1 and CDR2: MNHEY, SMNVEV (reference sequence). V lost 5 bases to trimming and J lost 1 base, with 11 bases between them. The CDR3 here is CASSPSGLNYGYTF. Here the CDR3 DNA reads TGTGCCAGCAGTCCGTCGGGCCTTAACTATGGCTACACCTTC.

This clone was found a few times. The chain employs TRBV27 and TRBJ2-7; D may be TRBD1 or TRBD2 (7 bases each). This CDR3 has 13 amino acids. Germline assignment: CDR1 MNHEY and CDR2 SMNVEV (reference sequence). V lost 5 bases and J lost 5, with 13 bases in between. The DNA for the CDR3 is TGTGCCAGCAGTGGGGAGGGGGCCCACGAGCAGTACTTC. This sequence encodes CASSGEGAHEQYF.

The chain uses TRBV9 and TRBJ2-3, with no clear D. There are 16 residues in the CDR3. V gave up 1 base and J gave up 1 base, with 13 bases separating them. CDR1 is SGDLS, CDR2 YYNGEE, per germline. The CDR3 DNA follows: TGTGCCAGCAGCGTATTGCAAGGCAGCCGCACAGATACGCAGTATTTT. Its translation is CASSVLQGSRTDTQYF.

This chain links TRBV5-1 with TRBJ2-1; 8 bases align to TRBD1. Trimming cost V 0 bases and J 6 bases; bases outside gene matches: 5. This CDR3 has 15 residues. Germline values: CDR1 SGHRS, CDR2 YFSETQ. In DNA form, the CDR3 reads TGCGCCAGCAGCTTGGCCCCGACAGGGGTCAATGAGCAGTTCTTC. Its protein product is CASSLAPTGVNEQFF.

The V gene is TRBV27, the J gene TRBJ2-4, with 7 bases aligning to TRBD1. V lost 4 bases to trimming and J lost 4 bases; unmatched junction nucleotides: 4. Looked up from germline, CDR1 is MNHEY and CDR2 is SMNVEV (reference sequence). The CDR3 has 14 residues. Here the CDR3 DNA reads TGTGCCAGCAGTTCCATGGACAGGAAAAACATTCAGTACTTC. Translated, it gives CASSSMDRKNIQYF.

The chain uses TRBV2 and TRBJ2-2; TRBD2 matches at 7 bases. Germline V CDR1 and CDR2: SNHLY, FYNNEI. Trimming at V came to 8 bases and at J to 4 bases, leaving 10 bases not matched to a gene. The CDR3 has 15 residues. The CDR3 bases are TGTGCCAGCGTAAGGAGGGAGGGGAGCACCGGGGAGCTGTTTTTT. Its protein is CASVRREGSTGELFF.

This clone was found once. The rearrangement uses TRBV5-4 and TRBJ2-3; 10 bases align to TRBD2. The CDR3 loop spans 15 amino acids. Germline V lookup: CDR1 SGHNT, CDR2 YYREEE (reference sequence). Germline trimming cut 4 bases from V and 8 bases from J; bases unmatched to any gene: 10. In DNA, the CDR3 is TGTGCCAGCAGCCCCGGGACTAGCGTATGGGGTACGCAGTATTTT. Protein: CASSPGTSVWGTQYF.

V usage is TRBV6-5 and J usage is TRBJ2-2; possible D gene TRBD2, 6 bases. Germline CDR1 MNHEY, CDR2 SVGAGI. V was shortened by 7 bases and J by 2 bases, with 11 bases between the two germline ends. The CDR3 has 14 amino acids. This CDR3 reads CASNRGTNTGELFF. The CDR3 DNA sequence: TGTGCCAGCAATCGCGGGACCAACACCGGGGAGCTGTTTTTT.

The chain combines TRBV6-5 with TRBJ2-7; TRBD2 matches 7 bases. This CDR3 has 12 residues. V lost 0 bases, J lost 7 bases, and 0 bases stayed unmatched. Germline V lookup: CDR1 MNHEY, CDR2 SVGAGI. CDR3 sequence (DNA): TGTGCCAGCAGTTACTCCGGGGGGGAGCAGTACTTC. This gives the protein CASSYSGGEQYF.

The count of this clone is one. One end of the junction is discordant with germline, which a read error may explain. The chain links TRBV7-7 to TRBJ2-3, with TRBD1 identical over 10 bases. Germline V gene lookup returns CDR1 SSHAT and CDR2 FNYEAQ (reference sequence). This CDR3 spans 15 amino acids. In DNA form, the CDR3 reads TGTGCTAGCAGCCCCCCGGGACAGGGGAAGAATACGCAGTATTTT. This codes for CASSPPGQGKNTQYF. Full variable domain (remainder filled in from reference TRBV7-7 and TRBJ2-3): GAGVSQSPRYKVTKRGQDVTLRCDPISSHATLYWYQQALGQGPEFLTYFNYEAQPDKSGLPSDRFSAERPEGSISTLTIQRTEQRDSAMYRCASSPPGQGKNTQYFGPGTRLTVL.

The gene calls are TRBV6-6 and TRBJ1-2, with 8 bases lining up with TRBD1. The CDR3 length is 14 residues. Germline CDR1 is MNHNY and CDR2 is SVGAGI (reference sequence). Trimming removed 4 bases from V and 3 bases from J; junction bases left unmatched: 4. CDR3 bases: TGTGCCAGCAGTTCCCAACAGGGGGACTATGGCTACACCTTC. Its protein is CASSSQQGDYGYTF.

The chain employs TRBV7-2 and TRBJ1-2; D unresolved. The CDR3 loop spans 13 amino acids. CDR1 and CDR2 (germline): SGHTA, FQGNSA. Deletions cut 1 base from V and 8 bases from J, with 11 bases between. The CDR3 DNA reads TGTGCCAGCAGCTTAGGGGCAGGTCAGGGCTACACCTTC. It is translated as CASSLGAGQGYTF.